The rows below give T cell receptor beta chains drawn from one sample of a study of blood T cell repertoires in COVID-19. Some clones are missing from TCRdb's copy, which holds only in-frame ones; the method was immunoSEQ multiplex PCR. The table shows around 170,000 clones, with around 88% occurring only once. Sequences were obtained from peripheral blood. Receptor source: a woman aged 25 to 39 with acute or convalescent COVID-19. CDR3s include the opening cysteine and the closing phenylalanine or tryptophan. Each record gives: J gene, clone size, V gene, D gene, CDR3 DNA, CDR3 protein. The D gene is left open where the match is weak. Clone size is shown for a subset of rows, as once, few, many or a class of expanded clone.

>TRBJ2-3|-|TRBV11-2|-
TGTGCCAGCAGCTTAGGTCTAGCCCCGACAGATACGCAGTATTTT
CASSLGLAPTDTQYF
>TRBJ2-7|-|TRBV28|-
-
CASSTSGLASYEQYF
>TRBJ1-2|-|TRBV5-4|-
TGTGCCAGCAGCTTCGCGGGCTATGGCTACACCTTC
CASSFAGYGYTF
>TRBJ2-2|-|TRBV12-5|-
TGTGCTAGTGGTTTGCCCGACTTGAGGGAGGCCGGGGAGCTGTTTTTT
CASGLPDLREAGELFF
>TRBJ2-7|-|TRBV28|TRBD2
TGTGCCAGCAGTCCCCCGACTAGCACCTACGAGCAGTACTTC
CASSPPTSTYEQYF
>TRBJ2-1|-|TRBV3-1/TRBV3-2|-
TGTGCCAGCAGCCGAGACGGGACTTTCCTGGGGGACAATGAGCAGTTCTTC
CASSRDGTFLGDNEQFF
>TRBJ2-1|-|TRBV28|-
TGTGCCAGCAGTTTAAGACAGAGTAACCCTGTCTTC
CASSLRQSNPVF
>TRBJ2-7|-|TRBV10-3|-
TGTGCCATCAGTGAGGGAGAGCATTACGAGCAGTACTTC
CAISEGEHYEQYF
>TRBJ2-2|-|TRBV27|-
TGTGCCAGCAGTACCTCTCGCGGGGGGGAGCTGTTTTTT
CASSTSRGGELFF
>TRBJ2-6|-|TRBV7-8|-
TGTGCCATCGAAGGGAGAAGTGGGGCCAACGTCCTGACTTTC
CAIEGRSGANVLTF
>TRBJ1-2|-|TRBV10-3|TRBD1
TGTGCCATCAGGGGGACAGGGACTAACTATGGCTACACCTTC
CAIRGTGTNYGYTF
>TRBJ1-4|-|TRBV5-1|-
TGCGCCAGCAGCTTGGGTGCCACAGGGAATAATGAAAAACTGTTTTTT
CASSLGATGNNEKLFF
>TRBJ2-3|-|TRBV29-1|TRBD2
TGCAGCGTTGCATCGACTAGCGGGAACACAGATACGCAGTATTTT
CSVASTSGNTDTQYF
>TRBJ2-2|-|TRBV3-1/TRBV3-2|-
TGTGCCAGCAGCCCTGCGGTTAGAGGCGCGAACACCGGGGAGCTGTTTTTT
CASSPAVRGANTGELFF
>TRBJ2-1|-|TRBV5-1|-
TGCGCCAGCAGCTCATCCAATGAGCAGTTCTTC
CASSSSNEQFF
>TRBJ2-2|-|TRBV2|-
TGTGCCAGCACGTCGACAGGGGAGCTGTTTTTT
CASTSTGELFF
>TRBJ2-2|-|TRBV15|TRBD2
TGTGCCACCAGCCCGGAGGCGGGAGGAAACACCGGGGAGCTGTTTTTT
CATSPEAGGNTGELFF
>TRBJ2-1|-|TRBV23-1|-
TGCGCCAGCAGCCGGACTCCAGAGGATGAGCAGTTCTTC
CASSRTPEDEQFF
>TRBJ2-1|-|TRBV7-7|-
TGTGCTAGCAGCTTAACCCCGAGCTCCTACAATGAGCAGTTCTTC
CASSLTPSSYNEQFF
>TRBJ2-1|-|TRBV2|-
TGTGCCAGCTTAGCGGCCACTTACAATGAGCAGTTCTTC
CASLAATYNEQFF
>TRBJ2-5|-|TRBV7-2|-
TGTGCCAGCAGCCCGGGATGGAGAGAGACCCAGTACTTC
CASSPGWRETQYF
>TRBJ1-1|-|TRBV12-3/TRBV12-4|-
TGTGCCAGCGGCCTAGCCATGAACACTGAAGCTTTCTTT
CASGLAMNTEAFF
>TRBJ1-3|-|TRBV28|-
TGTGCCACCAAGAGAACCGGGACATTCTCTGGAAACACCATATATTTT
CATKRTGTFSGNTIYF
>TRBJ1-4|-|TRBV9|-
TGTGCCAGCAGCGTAGCAGGTGCAACTAATGAAAAACTGTTTTTT
CASSVAGATNEKLFF
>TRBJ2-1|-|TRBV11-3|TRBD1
TGTGCCAGCAGCTCGACCGGGACAGGTTACAATGAGCAGTTCTTC
CASSSTGTGYNEQFF
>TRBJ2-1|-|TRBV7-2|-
TGTGCCAGCAGCTTACTAGAGGCCTACAATGAGCAGTTCTTC
CASSLLEAYNEQFF
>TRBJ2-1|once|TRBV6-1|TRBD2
TGTGCCAGCAGTGAAGGAGGGACTACCTACAATGAGCAGTTCTTC
CASSEGGTTYNEQFF
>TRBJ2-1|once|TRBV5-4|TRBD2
TGTGCCACCGGACTAGCGGTATACAATGAGCAGTTCTTC
CATGLAVYNEQFF
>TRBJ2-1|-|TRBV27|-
TGTGCCAGCAGTTTATCGTTCCTCAATGAGCAGTTCTTC
CASSLSFLNEQFF
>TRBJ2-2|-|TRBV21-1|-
TGTGCCAGCAGCCCGGAGGAAGGGGGGGGCTACGGGGAGCTGTTTTTT
CASSPEEGGGYGELFF
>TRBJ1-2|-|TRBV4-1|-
TGCGCCAGCAGCCAAGAATCTATACAGGGCGAAACCTTC
CASSQESIQGETF
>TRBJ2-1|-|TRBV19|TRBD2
TGTGCCAGTAGGACCACTAGCGGGAGATACAATGAGCAGTTCTTC
CASRTTSGRYNEQFF
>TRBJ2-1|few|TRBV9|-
TGTGCCAGCAGCGTAGACCCCTTATTAGAGAGGAATGAGCAGTTCTTC
CASSVDPLLERNEQFF
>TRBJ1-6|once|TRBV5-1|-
TGCGCCAGCAGCTTGGAGGGGAATTCACCCCTCCACTTT
CASSLEGNSPLHF